A single count supports the clone carrying this TCR beta chain. Its antigen is currently unknown. These data are taken from a study of T-cell reconstitution after alpha-beta-depleted transplantation in children. Unique molecular identifiers were built into the TCRbeta library. TCRdb recomputed calls from the PCR reads with MiXCR, one row per CDR3 protein. This table has 700,000 to 950,000 distinct CDR3 sequences, about 15% appearing once. Regarding the study as a whole: Surviving recipient T cells and thymic progenitors accounted for the high day-60 TCRbeta diversity observed in some patients. T-cell counts and diversity were attributed mostly to newly produced T cells one year after transplant. After transplant, at about two months, alpha-beta T cells were reportedly derived from several hundred expanded graft clones.

The CDR3 length is 17 residues. CDR1 is MNHEY, CDR2 SVGEGT, per germline. Losses at the gene ends were 6 bases for V and 6 bases for J; bases not matched to a gene: 8. This chain uses TRBV6-2 or TRBV6-3 with TRBJ2-2, with 15 bases matching TRBD2. The TCR comes from a male patient aged 10 to 17 who had a stem cell transplant for acute lymphoblastic leukemia, so the T cells may come from the graft donor. The material was PBMCs, mostly from graft donor cells, obtained 360 days after TCRalphabeta/CD19-depleted stem cell transplant. The chain's CDR3 is CASRGLAGGPKAGELFF. The CDR3 bases are TGTGCCAGCAGAGGACTAGCGGGAGGGCCGAAGGCCGGGGAGCTGTTTTTT.